One sample yielded the 17 T cell receptor beta chains listed below, sequenced in a study of cytomegalovirus exposure and HLA in healthy donors. Primers for the PCR totalled 60 Vbeta and 13 Jbeta. Repertoires were generated with immunoSEQ multiplex PCR, while TCRdb's copy carries only in-frame clones and drops some. The sample records about 160,000 clones, around 75% being singletons. The material sequenced was PBMCs. The receptors were gathered from a human donor in good health.

The chain joins TRBV29-1 to TRBJ2-7; possible D gene TRBD2, 6 bases. The CDR3 has 15 residues. Trimming removed 4 bases from V and 3 bases from J, with 19 bases in between. Per the germline V gene, CDR1 is SQVTM and CDR2 is ANQGSEA. CDR3 in DNA: TGCAGCGTTGCACCAACTAGCAACCCAAACTACGAGCAGTACTTC. This translates into CSVAPTSNPNYEQYF.

The sample holds one count of this clone. The rearrangement links TRBV9 to TRBJ2-1; 8 nucleotides align to TRBD2. The CDR3 contains 15 residues. The germline V gene encodes CDR1 SGDLS and CDR2 YYNGEE. With V trimmed by 4 bases and J by 6 bases, 9 bases remained unmatched. Written as DNA, the CDR3 is TGTGCCAGCAGCCCCCTAGCGGGTAATATCAATGAGCAGTTCTTC. This translates into CASSPLAGNINEQFF.

V is TRBV6-5 and J is TRBJ2-7; a possible D gene is TRBD1 (5 bases). Germline assignment: CDR1 MNHEY and CDR2 SVGAGI. The CDR3 extends over 15 amino acids. The V end was cut by 6 bases, the J end by 2 bases, with 17 bases between. CDR3 sequence (DNA): TGTGCCAGCAGCCCGGACATACGAGTTACCTACGAGCAGTACTTC. Its protein product is CASSPDIRVTYEQYF.

V is TRBV11-3 and J is TRBJ1-1; D not resolved. The CDR3 sequence is 14 residues long. Trimming stripped 5 bases from V and 1 base from J, with 11 bases between. Germline V gene data show CDR1 as SGHNT and CDR2 as YENEEA. The CDR3 coding sequence is TGTGCCAGCAGCACCCAGACGGGGAACACTGAAGCTTTCTTT. It specifies CASSTQTGNTEAFF.

The V and J genes are TRBV4-3 and TRBJ1-4; D possibly corresponds to TRBD1 (5 bases). CDR1 and CDR2 (germline): LGHNA, YSLEER. The CDR3 sequence is 17 residues long. V was shortened by 3 bases and J by 8 bases, with 22 bases between the two germline ends. The CDR3 bases are TGCGCCAGCAGCCAGAACTCCGGGACCGTGGAGGGGGAAAAACTGTTTTTT. It translates to CASSQNSGTVEGEKLFF.

The chain is built from TRBV6-6 and TRBJ2-7, with TRBD2 matching 13 bases. CDR1 MNHNY and CDR2 SVGAGI come from the germline V gene (reference sequence). The CDR3 totals 15 residues. V was clipped by 6 bases and J by 2 bases; unmatched bases: 4. The CDR3 nucleotides read TGTGCCAGCAGGGGACTAGCGGGGAGTACCTACGAGCAGTACTTC. Encoded protein: CASRGLAGSTYEQYF.

The chain couples TRBV5-4 to TRBJ2-7; TRBD1 matches 7 bases. The CDR3 length is 14 residues. The germline V gene encodes CDR1 SGHNT and CDR2 YYREEE (reference sequence). V dropped 4 bases and J dropped 4; count of bases not matched to a gene: 8. CDR3 residues: CASSHRGRSYEQYF. The CDR3 DNA is TGTGCCAGCAGCCACAGGGGTCGCTCGTACGAGCAGTACTTC.

The V call is TRBV4-1, the J call TRBJ2-3; D perhaps matches TRBD2 (6 bases). V lost 3 bases and J 0 bases, leaving 19 bases between the germline ends. Germline CDR1 is MGHRA and CDR2 is YSYEKL. The CDR3 has 18 residues. CDR3: CASSHPGRAPSSTDTQYF. The CDR3 DNA sequence: TGCGCCAGCAGCCACCCCGGGAGAGCCCCCTCTAGCACAGATACGCAGTATTTT.

The chain combines TRBV7-2 with TRBJ1-1, with D possibly being TRBD1 (6 bases). Germline V gene lookup returns CDR1 SGHTA and CDR2 FQGNSA. The CDR3 has 14 residues. V lost 1 base and J 6 bases, leaving 12 bases between the germline ends. The CDR3 spells CASSLVQGWAEAFF. The CDR3 DNA follows: TGTGCCAGCAGCTTAGTTCAGGGGTGGGCTGAAGCTTTCTTT. Filled out from reference TRBV7-2 and TRBJ1-1, the complete variable domain reads GAGVSQSPSNKVTEKGKDVELRCDPISGHTALYWYRQSLGQGLEFLIYFQGNSAPDKSGLPSDRFSAERTGGSVSTLTIQRTQQEDSAVYLCASSLVQGWAEAFFGQGTRLTVV.

The chain combines TRBV6-5 with TRBJ1-6, with D possibly TRBD1 on 6 matching bases. The CDR3 runs to 15 residues. Germline V gene sequence: CDR1 MNHEY, CDR2 SVGAGI. Trimming left V 7 bases short and J 12 bases short, with 22 bases between. CDR3 amino acids: CASTIQQGLSLPLHF. The CDR3 nucleotides read TGTGCCAGCACCATACAACAGGGTCTTAGTTTACCCCTCCACTTT.

The CDR3 nucleotides are TGTGCCAGCTCACCCCCGGACAGCTTCGAAGCTTTCTTT. It codes for CASSPPDSFEAFF. J is TRBJ1-1 and V is TRBV18; possibly TRBD1 for D (6 bases). The CDR3 is 13 residues long. V dropped 3 bases and J dropped 8 bases, with 13 bases sitting between them. Germline values: CDR1 KGHSH, CDR2 LQKENI.

The rearrangement uses TRBV6-6 and TRBJ1-1; D unresolved. From germline, CDR1 is MNHNY and CDR2 SVGAGI (reference sequence). V shed 6 bases and J shed 1 base, with 12 bases lying between them. The CDR3 is 14 amino acids. CDR3 loop: CASSKLQENTEAFF. CDR3 nucleotides: TGTGCCAGCAGCAAACTTCAGGAGAACACTGAAGCTTTCTTT.

The chain is built from TRBV6-1 and TRBJ2-1; 11 bases fit TRBD2. The CDR3 sequence is 15 residues long. The V segment lost 2 bases and the J segment 4 bases; nucleotides outside the gene matches: 1. Germline lookup yields CDR1 MNHNS and CDR2 SASEGT. The CDR3 protein is CASSELAGGYNEQFF. Written as DNA, the CDR3 is TGTGCCAGCAGTGAACTAGCGGGGGGTTACAATGAGCAGTTCTTC.

This clone appeared a single time. The chain uses TRBV5-1 and TRBJ2-1, with TRBD2 matching over 8 bases. The length of the CDR3 is 14 residues. After removal of 6 bases from V and 8 bases from J, the junction contained 10 bases not matched to a gene. Germline V gene sequence: CDR1 SGHRS, CDR2 YFSETQ. CDR3 coding DNA: TGCGCCAGCACTCCTCGGGGGGGCCTGGATGAGCAGTTCTTC. Amino acid sequence: CASTPRGGLDEQFF.

V usage is TRBV5-1 and J usage is TRBJ1-1, with unresolved D. V lost 4 bases, J lost 2 bases, and 9 bases lay in between. The CDR3 extends over 13 amino acids. The germline V gene has CDR1 SGHRS and CDR2 YFSETQ. The CDR3 reads CASSTAVNTEAFF. CDR3 nucleotides: TGCGCCAGCAGCACAGCCGTTAACACTGAAGCTTTCTTT.

The chain uses TRBV2 and TRBJ2-7; 10 nucleotides match TRBD1. Germline V lookup: CDR1 SNHLY, CDR2 FYNNEI. The junction had 9 bases not matched to a gene; V was cut back by 11 bases and J by 5 bases. The CDR3 loop spans 13 amino acids. CDR3 sequence: CAGQRTGGNEQYF. The CDR3 DNA follows: TGTGCCGGCCAACGGACAGGGGGAAACGAGCAGTACTTC.

The V and J genes are TRBV4-3 and TRBJ2-7; weak D call: TRBD2 (5 bases). CDR3 length: 14 residues. Between the trimmed V and J ends, which lost 7 bases and 2 bases, there was a span of 15 bases. CDR1 is LGHNA and CDR2 is YSLEER in the germline V gene. As DNA, the CDR3 is TGCGCCAGCAAACCCAATCCCGGGGCCTACGAGCAGTACTTC. It encodes CASKPNPGAYEQYF.